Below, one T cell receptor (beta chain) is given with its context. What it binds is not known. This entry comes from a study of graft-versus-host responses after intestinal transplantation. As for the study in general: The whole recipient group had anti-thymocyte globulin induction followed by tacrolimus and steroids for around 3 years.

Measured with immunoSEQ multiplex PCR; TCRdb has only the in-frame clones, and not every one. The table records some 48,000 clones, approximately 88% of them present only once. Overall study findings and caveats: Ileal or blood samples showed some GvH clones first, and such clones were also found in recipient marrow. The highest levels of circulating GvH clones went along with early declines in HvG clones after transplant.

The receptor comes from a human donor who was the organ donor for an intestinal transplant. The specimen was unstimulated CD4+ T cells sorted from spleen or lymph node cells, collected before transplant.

The CDR3 here is CASSVSGSGRGTDTQYF. CDR3 DNA sequence: TGTGCCAGCAGCGTTTCGGGCAGCGGGAGAGGGACAGATACGCAGTATTTT. The V and J genes are TRBV9 and TRBJ2-3; TRBD2 aligns across 8 bases. The CDR3 totals 17 residues. Germline V gives CDR1 SGDLS, CDR2 YYNGEE. V gave up 2 bases and J gave up 3 bases; unmatched junction bases: 11. The whole variable domain, filled in from reference TRBV9 and TRBJ2-3, reads DSGVTQTPKHLITATGQRVTLRCSPRSGDLSVYWYQQSLDQGLQFLIQYYNGEERAKGNILERFSAQQFPDLHSELNLSSLELGDSALYFCASSVSGSGRGTDTQYFGPGTRLTVL.